Described below is a single T cell receptor beta chain sequence and its context. Healthy bone marrow donors made up the donor group. The data derive from a study of cytomegalovirus exposure and HLA in healthy donors. It was with 60 Vbeta and 13 Jbeta primers that the PCR ran. The repertoire was sequenced with immunoSEQ multiplex PCR; TCRdb's copy has only in-frame clones and lacks some. Of fewer than 250,000 clones listed, approximately 80% are singletons. This CDR3 region has 17 residues. V dropped 3 bases and J dropped 0 bases, with 15 bases sitting between them. Germline V gene sequence: CDR1 LNHDA, CDR2 SQIVND (reference sequence).

The chain is built from TRBV19 and TRBJ1-5; D ambiguous. The sample consisted of PBMCs. The TCR comes from a woman aged 50 to 65 in good health and CMV-seropositive. The CDR3 spells CASSIMGSSYSNQPQHF. As DNA, the CDR3 is TGTGCCAGTAGTATTATGGGGAGCAGCTATAGCAATCAGCCCCAGCATTTT.